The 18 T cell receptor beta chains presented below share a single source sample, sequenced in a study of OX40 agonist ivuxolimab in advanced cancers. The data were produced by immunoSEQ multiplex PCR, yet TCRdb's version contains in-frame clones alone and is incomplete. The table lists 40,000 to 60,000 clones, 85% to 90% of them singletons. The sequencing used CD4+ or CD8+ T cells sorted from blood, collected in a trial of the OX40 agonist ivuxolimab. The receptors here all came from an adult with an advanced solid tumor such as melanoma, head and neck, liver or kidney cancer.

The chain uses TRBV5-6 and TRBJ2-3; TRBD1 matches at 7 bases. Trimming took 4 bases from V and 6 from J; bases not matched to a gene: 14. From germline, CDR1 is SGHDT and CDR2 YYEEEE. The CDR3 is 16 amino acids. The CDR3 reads CASSPLGQMPGDTQYF. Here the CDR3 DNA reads TGTGCCAGCAGCCCGTTGGGACAGATGCCTGGGGATACGCAGTATTTT. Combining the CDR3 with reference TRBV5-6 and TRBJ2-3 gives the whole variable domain DAGVTQSPTHLIKTRGQQVTLRCSPKSGHDTVSWYQQALGQGPQFIFQYYEEEERQRGNFPDRFSGHQFPNYSSELNVNALLLGDSALYLCASSPLGQMPGDTQYFGPGTRLTVL.

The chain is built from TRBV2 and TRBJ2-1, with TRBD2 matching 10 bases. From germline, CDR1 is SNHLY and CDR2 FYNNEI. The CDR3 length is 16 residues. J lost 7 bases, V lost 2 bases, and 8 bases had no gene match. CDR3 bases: TGTGCCAGCAGTGAAACCGGGACTAGCGTCGGGAATGAGCAGTTCTTC. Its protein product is CASSETGTSVGNEQFF.

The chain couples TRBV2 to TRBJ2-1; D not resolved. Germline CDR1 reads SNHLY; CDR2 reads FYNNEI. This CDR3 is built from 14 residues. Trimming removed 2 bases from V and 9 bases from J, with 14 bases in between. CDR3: CASSESPLGSEQFF. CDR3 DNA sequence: TGTGCCAGCAGTGAATCCCCCTTAGGCTCTGAGCAGTTCTTC. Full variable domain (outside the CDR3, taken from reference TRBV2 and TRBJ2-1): EPEVTQTPSHQVTQMGQEVILRCVPISNHLYFYWYRQILGQKVEFLVSFYNNEISEKSEIFDDQFSVERPDGSNFTLKIRSTKLEDSAMYFCASSESPLGSEQFFGPGTRLTVL.

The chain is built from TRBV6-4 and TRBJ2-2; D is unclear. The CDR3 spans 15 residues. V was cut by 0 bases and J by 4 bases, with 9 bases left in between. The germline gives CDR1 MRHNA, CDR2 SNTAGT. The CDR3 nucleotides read TGTGCCAGCAGTGACTCTATAGGGTTCACCGGGGAGCTGTTTTTT. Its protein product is CASSDSIGFTGELFF.

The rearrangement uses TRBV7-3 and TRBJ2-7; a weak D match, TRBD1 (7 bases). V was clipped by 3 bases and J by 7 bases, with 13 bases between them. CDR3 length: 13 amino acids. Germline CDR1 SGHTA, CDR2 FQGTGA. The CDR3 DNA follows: TGTGCCAGCAGCTTGGCCCCAGGGGGGGAGCAGTACTTC. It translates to CASSLAPGGEQYF.

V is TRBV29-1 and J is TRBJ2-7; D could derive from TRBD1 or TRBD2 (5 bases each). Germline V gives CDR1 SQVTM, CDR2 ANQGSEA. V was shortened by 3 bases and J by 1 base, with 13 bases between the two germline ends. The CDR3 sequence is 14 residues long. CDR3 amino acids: CSVEGDGESYEQYF. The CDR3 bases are TGCAGCGTTGAGGGGGACGGAGAGTCCTACGAGCAGTACTTC.

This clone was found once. Here the CDR3 DNA reads TGTGCCAGCAGCGGCGGCCCTGATAGCAATCAGCCCCAGCATTTT. Protein product: CASSGGPDSNQPQHF. The V and J genes are TRBV7-9 and TRBJ1-5; D call uncertain. CDR1 is SEHNR, CDR2 FQNEAQ, per germline (reference sequence). Deletions cut 5 bases from V and 0 bases from J, with 11 bases between. There are 15 residues in the CDR3.

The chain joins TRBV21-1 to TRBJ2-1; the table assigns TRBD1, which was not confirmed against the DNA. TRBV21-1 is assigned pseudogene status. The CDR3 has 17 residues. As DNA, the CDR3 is TGTGCCAGCAGAGATGACCATCGGGACAGGGGATACAATGAGCAGTTCTTC. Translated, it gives CASRDDHRDRGYNEQFF.

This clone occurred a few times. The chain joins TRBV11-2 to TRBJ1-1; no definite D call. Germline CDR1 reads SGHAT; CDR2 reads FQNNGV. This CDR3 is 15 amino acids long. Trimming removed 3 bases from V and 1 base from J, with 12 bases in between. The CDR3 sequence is CASSFLGPTNTEAFF. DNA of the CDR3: TGTGCCAGCAGCTTCCTTGGACCCACGAACACTGAAGCTTTCTTT.

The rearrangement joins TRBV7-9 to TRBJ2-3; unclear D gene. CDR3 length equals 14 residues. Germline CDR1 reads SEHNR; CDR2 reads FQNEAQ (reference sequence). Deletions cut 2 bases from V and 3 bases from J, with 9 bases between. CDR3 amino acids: CASSLIASTDTQYF. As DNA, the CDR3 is TGTGCCAGCAGCTTAATTGCTTCGACAGATACGCAGTATTTT.

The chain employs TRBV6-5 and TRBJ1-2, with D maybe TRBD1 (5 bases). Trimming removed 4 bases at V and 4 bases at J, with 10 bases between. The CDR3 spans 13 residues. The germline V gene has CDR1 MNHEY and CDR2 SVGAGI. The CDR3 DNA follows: TGTGCCAGCAGTTCTCTGGGGGGCTATGGCTACACCTTC. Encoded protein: CASSSLGGYGYTF.

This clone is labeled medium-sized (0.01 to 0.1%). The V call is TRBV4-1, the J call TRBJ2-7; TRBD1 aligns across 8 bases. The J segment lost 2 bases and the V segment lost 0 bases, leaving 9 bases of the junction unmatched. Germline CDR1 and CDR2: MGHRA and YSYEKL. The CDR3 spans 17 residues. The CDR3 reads CASSQDVTTGVTYEQYF. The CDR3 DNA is TGCGCCAGCAGCCAAGACGTCACGACAGGGGTAACCTACGAGCAGTACTTC.

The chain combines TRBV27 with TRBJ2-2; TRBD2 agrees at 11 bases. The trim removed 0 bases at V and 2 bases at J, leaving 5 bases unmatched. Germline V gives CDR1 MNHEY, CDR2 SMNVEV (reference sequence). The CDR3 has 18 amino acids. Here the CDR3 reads CASSLSFLAGGNTGELFF. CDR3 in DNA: TGTGCCAGCAGTTTATCTTTCCTAGCGGGGGGAAACACCGGGGAGCTGTTTTTT.

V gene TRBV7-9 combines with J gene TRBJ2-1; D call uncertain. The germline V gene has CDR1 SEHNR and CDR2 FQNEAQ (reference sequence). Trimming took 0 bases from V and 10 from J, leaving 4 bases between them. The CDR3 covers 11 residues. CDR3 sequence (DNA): TGTGCCAGCAGCTTAGCGGGGGAGCAGTTCTTC. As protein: CASSLAGEQFF.

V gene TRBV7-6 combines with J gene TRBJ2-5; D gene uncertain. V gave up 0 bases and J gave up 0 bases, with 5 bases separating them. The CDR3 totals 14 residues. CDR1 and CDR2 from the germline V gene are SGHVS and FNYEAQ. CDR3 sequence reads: CASSLAGNQETQYF. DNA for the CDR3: TGTGCCAGCAGCTTAGCAGGGAACCAAGAGACCCAGTACTTC.

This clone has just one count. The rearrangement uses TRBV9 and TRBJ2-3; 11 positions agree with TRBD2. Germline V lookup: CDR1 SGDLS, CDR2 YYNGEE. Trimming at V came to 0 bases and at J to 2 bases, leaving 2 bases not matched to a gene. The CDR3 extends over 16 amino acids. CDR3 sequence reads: CASSVVAGGPTDTQYF. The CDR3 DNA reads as TGTGCCAGCAGCGTAGTAGCGGGGGGGCCCACAGATACGCAGTATTTT. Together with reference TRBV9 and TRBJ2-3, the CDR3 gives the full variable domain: DSGVTQTPKHLITATGQRVTLRCSPRSGDLSVYWYQQSLDQGLQFLIQYYNGEERAKGNILERFSAQQFPDLHSELNLSSLELGDSALYFCASSVVAGGPTDTQYFGPGTRLTVL.

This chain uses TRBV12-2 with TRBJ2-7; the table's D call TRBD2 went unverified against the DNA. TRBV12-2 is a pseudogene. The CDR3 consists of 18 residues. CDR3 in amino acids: CASRLVVALAGGPNEQYF. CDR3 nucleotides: TGTGCAAGTCGCTTAGTTGTGGCCCTAGCGGGGGGCCCTAACGAGCAGTACTTC.

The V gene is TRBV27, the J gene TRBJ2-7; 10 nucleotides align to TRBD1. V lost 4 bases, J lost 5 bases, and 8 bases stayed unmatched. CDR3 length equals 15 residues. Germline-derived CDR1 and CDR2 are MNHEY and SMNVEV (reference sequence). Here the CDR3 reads CASSSGQGVVHEQYF. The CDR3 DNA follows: TGTGCCAGCAGTTCCGGACAGGGGGTAGTCCACGAGCAGTACTTC.